This TCR beta chain was captured in a study of cytomegalovirus exposure and HLA in healthy donors. About the study: As released early, the data held roughly 85 million unique TCRs from HLA-typed donors.

Turning to this clone: Its specificity is unknown.

The PCR used 60 Vbeta and 13 Jbeta primers. Sequencing was performed with immunoSEQ multiplex PCR; in TCRdb, only in-frame clones are kept and a portion is missing. The table lists 45,000 to 65,000 clones, over 60% of them singletons. V gave up 9 bases and J gave up 3 bases, with 14 bases separating them. Germline loops: CDR1 LNHDA, CDR2 SQIVND (reference sequence). The CDR3 runs 13 residues. Overall study results and limits: In an earlier analysis, most TCR beta V segments were productive about 90% or about 30% of the time. Fewer N-insertions (relative to the roughly 700-donor mean) were reportedly seen in an Asian-associated ancestry cluster in a later analysis.

The TCR sequence derives from a woman aged 40-49 years in good health and CMV-seropositive. Sequenced input: PBMCs. The chain employs TRBV19 and TRBJ1-1; weak D call: TRBD1 (5 bases). Written as DNA, the CDR3 is TGTGCCAGCATCCGGGACTCCTACACTGAAGCTTTCTTT. Translating it yields CASIRDSYTEAFF.